The clone carrying this TCR beta chain was counted only a few times. Its antigen is unidentified. Each gene name is a mouse one. The read ends 4 residues early relative to the CDR3; the germline J gene fills the gap. Within the sample, other DNA sequences also encode this same CDR3. Investigators isolated RNA and reverse transcribed it into cDNA to act as the sequencing template. Sequenced by immunoSEQ multiplex PCR; TCRdb stores in-frame clones only, minus some. This sample comprises around 290,000 clones, none seen once only. The source of the sample is a study of CD8+ T cells in alopecia areata. Study overall: Spontaneously alopecic C3H/HeJ graft donors, about 6-12 months old, gave skin to roughly 7-11-week-old female C3H/HeJ mice.

In germline, CDR1 is FNHDT, CDR2 SITEND (reference sequence). Trimming stripped 2 bases from V and 0 bases from J, with 6 bases between. This CDR3 region has 13 residues. Sorting of pooled cutaneous lymph node cells was based on CD4, CD8alpha, NKG2D, NKG2ACE and other markers. Broader study findings: Scalp samples also yield sequences of resident alphabeta T cells from normal skin. The study found higher clonality in lesional than normal scalp, especially in alopecia totalis/universalis. TCRs were shared less clearly across patients than in mice, possibly for HLA-related reasons.

This clonotype originated in a C3H/HeJ mouse with alopecia areata. The strain bears MHC haplotype H2-k. The material sequenced was CD4+ T cells sorted from a lymph node. V usage is TRBV19 and J usage is TRBJ2-7; D ambiguous. The CDR3 DNA, read in part, is TGTGCCAGCAGTATTCAAAGCTCCTAT. Translation gives CASSIQSSY. The whole CDR3 region reads CASSIQSSYEQYF.